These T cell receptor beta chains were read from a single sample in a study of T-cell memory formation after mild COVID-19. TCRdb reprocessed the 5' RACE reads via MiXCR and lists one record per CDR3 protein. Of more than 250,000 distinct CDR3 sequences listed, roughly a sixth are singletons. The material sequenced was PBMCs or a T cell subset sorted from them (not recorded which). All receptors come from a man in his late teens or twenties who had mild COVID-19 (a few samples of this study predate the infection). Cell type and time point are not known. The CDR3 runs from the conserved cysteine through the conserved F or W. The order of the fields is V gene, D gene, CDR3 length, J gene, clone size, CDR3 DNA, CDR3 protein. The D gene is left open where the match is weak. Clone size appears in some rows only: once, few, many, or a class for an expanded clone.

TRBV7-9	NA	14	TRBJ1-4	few	TGTGCCAGCAGCCACTATGGTTATAATGAAAAACTGTTTTTT	CASSHYGYNEKLFF
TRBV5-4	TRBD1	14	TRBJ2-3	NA	TGTGCCAGCAGCCCCGGGACAGGGAGCTATACGCAGTATTTT	CASSPGTGSYTQYF
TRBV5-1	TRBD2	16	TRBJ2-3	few	TGCGCCAGCAGCCCCCGAGTAGCGGGGACCACAGATACGCAGTATTTT	CASSPRVAGTTDTQYF
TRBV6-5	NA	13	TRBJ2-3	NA	TGTGCCAGCAGTCCCCTCTATGGGGATACGCAGTATTTT	CASSPLYGDTQYF
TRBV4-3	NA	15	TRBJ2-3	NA	TGCGCCAGCAGCCAAGCCACAGGGCGCACAGATACGCAGTATTTT	CASSQATGRTDTQYF
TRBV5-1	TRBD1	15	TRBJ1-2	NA	TGCGCCAGCAGCTTGGAACAGGGGGCAACGGTCGGCTACACCTTC	CASSLEQGATVGYTF
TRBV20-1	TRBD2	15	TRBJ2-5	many	TGCAGTGCCAACGGGGGCGGGGGGACCCAAGAGACCCAGTACTTC	CSANGGGGTQETQYF
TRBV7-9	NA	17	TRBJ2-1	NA	TGTGCCAGCAGCTTAAGTCGGGGCACCCTCTCCTACAATGAGCAGTTCTTC	CASSLSRGTLSYNEQFF
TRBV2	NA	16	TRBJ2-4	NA	TGTGCCACCAATGGGGCAAAAACCGTAGCCAAAAACATTCAGTACTTC	CATNGAKTVAKNIQYF
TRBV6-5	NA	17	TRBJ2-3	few	TGTGCCAGCAGTTACTCGATGGTAGCAGGACGCACAGATACGCAGTATTTT	CASSYSMVAGRTDTQYF
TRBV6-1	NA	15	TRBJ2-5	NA	TGTGCCAGCACCCTATGGGGGGTTGATCAAGAGACCCAGTACTTC	CASTLWGVDQETQYF
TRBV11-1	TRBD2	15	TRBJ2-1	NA	TGTGCCAGCAGCTTCGGAGCGGGGGCCTCAAATGAGCAGTTCTTC	CASSFGAGASNEQFF
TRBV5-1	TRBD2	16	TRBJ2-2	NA	TGCGCCAGCAGGCCCGGCCGGGGGGAGGCCACCGGGGAGCTGTTTTTT	CASRPGRGEATGELFF
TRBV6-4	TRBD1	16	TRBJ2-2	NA	TGTGCCAGCGTCTCGCCGGACAGGGAAGTCACCGGGGAGCTGTTTTTT	CASVSPDREVTGELFF
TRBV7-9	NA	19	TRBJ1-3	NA	TGTGCCAGCAGCTTAAATCATGTTGGTGCGGTCCGCTCTGGAAACACCATATATTTT	CASSLNHVGAVRSGNTIYF
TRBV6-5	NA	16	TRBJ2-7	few	TGTGCCAGCAGCCCCGGGGGGCAGGTAGGGACCTCCGAGCAGTACTTC	CASSPGGQVGTSEQYF
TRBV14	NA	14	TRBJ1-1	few	TGTGCCAGCAGCCAATGGGGGGGCCACACTGAAGCTTTCTTT	CASSQWGGHTEAFF
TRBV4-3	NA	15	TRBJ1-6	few	TGCGCCAGCAGCCCCCGTGGAGGAGTTAATTCACCCCTCCACTTT	CASSPRGGVNSPLHF
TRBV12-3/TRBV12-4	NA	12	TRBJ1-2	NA	TGTGCCAGCGGCAGTCCCCCCTATGGCTACACCTTC	CASGSPPYGYTF
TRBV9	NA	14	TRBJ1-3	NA	TGTGCCAGCAGCCAACAGGGTACTGGAAACACCATATATTTT	CASSQQGTGNTIYF
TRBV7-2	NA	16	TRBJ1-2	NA	TGTGCCAGCAGCCCGAGGAAGGGCAGTACTAACTATGGCTACACCTTC	CASSPRKGSTNYGYTF
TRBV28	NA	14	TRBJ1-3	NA	TGTGCCAGCAGGACTCAAGCCTCTGGAAACACCATATATTTT	CASRTQASGNTIYF
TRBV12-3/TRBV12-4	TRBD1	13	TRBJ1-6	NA	TGTGCCAGCACTATAGGACAGGGCTCACCCCTCCACTTT	CASTIGQGSPLHF
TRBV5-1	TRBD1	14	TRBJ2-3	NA	TGCGCCAGCAGCTCAGACAGGGCCACAGATACGCAGTATTTT	CASSSDRATDTQYF
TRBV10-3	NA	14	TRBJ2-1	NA	TGTGCCATCAGTGACAGGGCTTCCTACAATGAGCAGTTCTTC	CAISDRASYNEQFF
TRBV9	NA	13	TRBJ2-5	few	TGTGCCAGCAGCCCCAACCCCGTCGAGACCCAGTACTTC	CASSPNPVETQYF
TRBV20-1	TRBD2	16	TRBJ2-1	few	TGCAGTGCTAGAGCCCCTAGCGGGTTGACCTACAATGAGCAGTTCTTC	CSARAPSGLTYNEQFF
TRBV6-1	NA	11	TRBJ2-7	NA	TGTGCCAGCAGTGAAGTTAGGGGGCAGTACTTC	CASSEVRGQYF
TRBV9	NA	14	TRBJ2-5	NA	TGTGCCAGCAGCGTAGCGGCAGGGGCGGAGACCCAGTACTTC	CASSVAAGAETQYF
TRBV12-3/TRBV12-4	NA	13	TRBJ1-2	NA	TGTGCCAGCAGTGGTGAGACAGACTATGGCTACACCTTC	CASSGETDYGYTF
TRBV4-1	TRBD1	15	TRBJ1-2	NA	TGCGCCAGCAGCCAGGGGACAGTGGCGGCCTATGGCTACACCTTC	CASSQGTVAAYGYTF
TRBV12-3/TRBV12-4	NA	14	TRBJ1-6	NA	TGTGCCAGCAGGCTGGCGGGCTATAATTCACCCCTCCACTTT	CASRLAGYNSPLHF
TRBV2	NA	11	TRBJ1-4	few	TGTGCCAGCCGGCTTAGTGAAAAACTGTTTTTT	CASRLSEKLFF
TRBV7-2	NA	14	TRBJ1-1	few	TGTGCCAGCAGCTTAAATCTGGGGTTCACTGAAGCTTTCTTT	CASSLNLGFTEAFF
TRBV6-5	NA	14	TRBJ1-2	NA	TGTGCCAGCAGTTACTCGAGAGGTGGACTGGGCTACACCTTC	CASSYSRGGLGYTF
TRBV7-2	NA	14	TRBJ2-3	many	TGTGCCAGCAGCACGGGACATGACACAGATACGCAGTATTTT	CASSTGHDTDTQYF
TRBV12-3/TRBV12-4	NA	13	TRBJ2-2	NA	TGTGCCAGCAAACAGGGTAGCACCGGGGAGCTGTTTTTT	CASKQGSTGELFF
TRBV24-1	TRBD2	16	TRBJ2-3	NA	TGTGCCACCAGTGAGTCACTAGCGGAGCTCACAGATACGCAGTATTTT	CATSESLAELTDTQYF
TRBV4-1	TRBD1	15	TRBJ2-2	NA	TGCGCCAGCAGCCCGACAGGGTCGGACACCGGGGAGCTGTTTTTT	CASSPTGSDTGELFF
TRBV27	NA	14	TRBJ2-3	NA	TGTGCCAGCAGTTTATGGCAGGGTACAGATACGCAGTATTTT	CASSLWQGTDTQYF
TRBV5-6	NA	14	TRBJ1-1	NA	TGTGCCAGCAGCTCCTCAGGGTGGGGCACTGAAGCTTTCTTT	CASSSSGWGTEAFF
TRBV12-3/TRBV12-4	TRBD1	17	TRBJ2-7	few	TGTGCCAGCAGTGCACGGACAGGGGGGTCGGTCGTGAACGAGCAGTACTTC	CASSARTGGSVVNEQYF
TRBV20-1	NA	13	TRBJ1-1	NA	TGCAGTGCCGTCGAGAGGGTTCGTACTGAAGCTTTCTTT	CSAVERVRTEAFF
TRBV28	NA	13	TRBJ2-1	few	TGTGCCAGCAGTTCTGCTAAGGGTGGCGCGCAGTTCTTC	CASSSAKGGAQFF
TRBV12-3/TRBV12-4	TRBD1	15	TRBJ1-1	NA	TGTGCCAGCAGCCGCGGACAGGGGAGTTATTCTGAAGCTTTCTTT	CASSRGQGSYSEAFF
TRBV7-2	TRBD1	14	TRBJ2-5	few	TGTGCCAGCAGCCTTAACAGGGGGATGCAGACCCAGTACTTC	CASSLNRGMQTQYF
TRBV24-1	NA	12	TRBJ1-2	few	TGTGCCACCAGTGATGGTCGCTTGAGCTACACCTTC	CATSDGRLSYTF
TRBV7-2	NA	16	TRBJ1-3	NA	TGTGCCAGCAGCTTAGCGGTGGGGGTCCGAGGAAACACCATATATTTT	CASSLAVGVRGNTIYF
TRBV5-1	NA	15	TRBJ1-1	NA	TGCGCCAGCAGCCACCCTGGGCGGGGAGTCACTGAAGCTTTCTTT	CASSHPGRGVTEAFF
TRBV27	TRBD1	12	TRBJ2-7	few	TGTGCCAGCAGTGACAGGGTCAACGAGCAGTACTTC	CASSDRVNEQYF
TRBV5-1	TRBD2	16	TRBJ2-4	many	TGCGCCAGCAGCCCCGGACTAGCGGGGGCTTTGGACATTCAGTACTTC	CASSPGLAGALDIQYF
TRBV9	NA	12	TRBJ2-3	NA	TGTGCCAGCAGCGTAGGGCTCGATACGCAGTATTTT	CASSVGLDTQYF